Given below is one T cell receptor (beta chain) in context. The antigen remains unidentified. In the PCR, 60 Vbeta and 13 Jbeta primers were used. Here immunoSEQ multiplex PCR was the method, and the copy in TCRdb shows in-frame clones only, minus some. The table shows almost 200,000 clones, with about 76% occurring only once. Germline values: CDR1 MDHEN, CDR2 SYDVKM. The CDR3 loop spans 14 amino acids. V was trimmed by 8 bases and J by 1 base, leaving 12 bases between them. This record comes from a study of cytomegalovirus exposure and HLA in healthy donors. Whole-study findings and limits: Analyses of presence/absence relied on an assumption of roughly uniform sequencing depth across donors. Apparent HLA restriction characterized most CMV-associated TCR beta chains in a later analysis. Overall, approximately 150 TCR beta chains were annotated as cytomegalovirus-associated.

This TCR derives from a male donor in good health and CMV-seropositive. The rearrangement uses TRBV28 and TRBJ2-1; possibly TRBD2 for D (5 bases). Sequencing used PBMCs. CDR3 coding DNA: TGTGCCAGCCAAGTAGCGCCTTCCTACAATGAGCAGTTCTTC. Encoded protein: CASQVAPSYNEQFF.